These 21 T cell receptor beta chains were all obtained from the same sample, sequenced in a study of identical twins. Via MiXCR, TCRdb re-called the 5' RACE reads, giving one row per CDR3 protein. This sample has fewer than 900,000 distinct CDR3 sequences, with 18% found just once. These data were also reused for a study on T cells expressing NK-cell markers.

The sample consisted of PBMCs. The receptors were sampled from a woman between 18 and 29 years old in good health.

The sample holds a few counts of this clonotype. The J gene is TRBJ1-3, the V gene TRBV27; D gene ambiguous. This CDR3 is built from 13 residues. Trimming cost V 5 bases and J 0 bases, with 5 bases left between them. From germline, CDR1 is MNHEY and CDR2 SMNVEV (reference sequence). CDR3 protein: CASSPTSGNTIYF. CDR3 nucleotides: TGTGCCAGCAGTCCCACCTCTGGAAACACCATATATTTT.

The chain uses TRBV12-3 or TRBV12-4 and TRBJ2-6; 9 bases are shared with TRBD1. The CDR3 sequence is 17 residues long. The V segment lost 3 bases and the J segment 1 base; nucleotides outside the gene matches: 4. CDR3 in DNA: TGTGCCAGCAGTTTCCGGGACAGGGTTTCTGGGGCCAACGTCCTGACTTTC. Amino acid sequence: CASSFRDRVSGANVLTF.

This clonotype appeared many times. The V gene is TRBV29-1, the J gene TRBJ1-5; 7 bases are shared with TRBD1. The ends lost 4 bases at V and 4 bases at J; junction bases unmatched: 7. From germline, CDR1 is SQVTM and CDR2 ANQGSEA. The CDR3 is 14 amino acids. The CDR3 protein is CSVAQGTNNQPQHF. The CDR3, as DNA: TGCAGCGTTGCACAGGGGACTAATAATCAGCCCCAGCATTTT. Full variable domain (missing parts from reference TRBV29-1 and TRBJ1-5): SAVISQKPSRDICQRGTSLTIQCQVDSQVTMMFWYRQQPGQSLTLIATANQGSEATYESGFVIDKFPISRPNLTFSTLTVSNMSPEDSSIYLCSVAQGTNNQPQHFGDGTRLSIL.

This chain joins TRBV12-3 or TRBV12-4 and TRBJ2-6; D gene ambiguous. The CDR3 covers 15 residues. V lost 8 bases to trimming and J lost 1 base, with 12 bases between them. CDR3 nucleotides: TGTGCCAGCTCAGTATCGGCTTCTGGGGCCAACGTCCTGACTTTC. It is translated as CASSVSASGANVLTF.

In its sample, this clonotype was seen a few times. The chain links TRBV24-1 to TRBJ2-7; 7 nucleotides agree with TRBD1. J gave up 7 bases and V 3 bases, and 11 bases lay outside the gene matches. Germline V lookup: CDR1 KGHDR, CDR2 SFDVKD. The CDR3 is 15 residues long. CDR3 amino acids: CATSDPGTTGDEQYF. In DNA form, the CDR3 reads TGTGCCACCAGTGATCCGGGTACAACAGGGGATGAGCAGTACTTC.

The V and J genes are TRBV12-3 or TRBV12-4 and TRBJ2-7; D unresolved. Between the trimmed V and J ends, which lost 6 bases and 2 bases, there was a span of 14 bases. CDR3 length: 14 amino acids. This CDR3 is CASSPLAGAYEQYF. Written as DNA, the CDR3 is TGTGCCAGCAGCCCCCTTGCTGGAGCCTACGAGCAGTACTTC.

This clonotype came up a few times. The chain uses TRBV5-1 and TRBJ2-1; D may match TRBD1 or TRBD2 (5 bases each). Germline CDR1 reads SGHRS; CDR2 reads YFSETQ. Trimming took off 0 bases at V and 7 bases at J, with 11 bases between the two ends. There are 14 residues in the CDR3. This CDR3 is CASSLVPGPNEQFF. In DNA, the CDR3 is TGCGCCAGCAGCTTGGTTCCGGGGCCGAATGAGCAGTTCTTC. Supplemented by reference TRBV5-1 and TRBJ2-1, the full variable domain reads KAGVTQTPRYLIKTRGQQVTLSCSPISGHRSVSWYQQTPGQGLQFLFEYFSETQRNKGNFPGRFSGRQFSNSRSEMNVSTLELGDSALYLCASSLVPGPNEQFFGPGTRLTVL.

The chain joins TRBV12-5 to TRBJ1-1; D perhaps matches TRBD1 (5 bases). CDR1 is LGHNT, CDR2 FRNRAP, per germline. CDR3 length: 14 residues. V lost 2 bases to trimming and J lost 5 bases, with 12 bases between them. CDR3 coding DNA: TGTGCTAGTGGTTTGTCGGGGGAGGGGACTGAAGCTTTCTTT. Its translation: CASGLSGEGTEAFF.

This clonotype showed up just a few times. This rearrangement joins TRBV10-1 to TRBJ2-1, with 9 positions matching TRBD1. The length of the CDR3 is 11 residues. Germline-derived CDR1 and CDR2 are WNHNN and SYGVQD (reference sequence). V gave up 8 bases and J gave up 8 bases; unmatched junction bases: 1. The CDR3 sequence: CASGDRDEQFF. DNA of the CDR3: TGCGCCAGCGGGGACAGGGATGAGCAGTTCTTC.

This clonotype was seen only a few times. V and J are TRBV20-1 and TRBJ2-3; 7 bases match TRBD1. V dropped 0 bases and J dropped 2; count of bases not matched to a gene: 5. CDR3 length: 15 residues. The germline gives CDR1 DFQATT, CDR2 SNEGSKA (reference sequence). For the CDR3, the DNA is TGCAGTGCTAGAGATCAAGGGGGCCCCACAGATACGCAGTATTTT. It specifies CSARDQGGPTDTQYF.

This sequence joins TRBV6-5 and TRBJ2-2; D is unresolved. The V gene's germline CDR1 is MNHEY and CDR2 SVGAGI. V was shortened by 4 bases and J by 0 bases, with 12 bases between the two germline ends. This CDR3 comprises 16 residues. The CDR3 spells CASSSGITPNTGELFF. The CDR3 coding sequence is TGTGCCAGCAGTTCTGGAATCACTCCGAACACCGGGGAGCTGTTTTTT.

A few counts support this clonotype. The V gene is TRBV5-1, the J gene TRBJ1-1; D remains unclear. The germline gives CDR1 SGHRS, CDR2 YFSETQ. V lost 3 bases and J lost 3, with 12 bases in between. The CDR3 loop spans 14 amino acids. CDR3 DNA sequence: TGCGCCAGCAGCTACGACCTTCGGGACACTGAAGCTTTCTTT. Its protein is CASSYDLRDTEAFF. Full variable domain (remainder filled in from reference TRBV5-1 and TRBJ1-1): KAGVTQTPRYLIKTRGQQVTLSCSPISGHRSVSWYQQTPGQGLQFLFEYFSETQRNKGNFPGRFSGRQFSNSRSEMNVSTLELGDSALYLCASSYDLRDTEAFFGQGTRLTVV.

This clonotype was seen a few times. V usage is TRBV20-1 and J usage is TRBJ2-7, with TRBD1 identical over 12 bases. The CDR3 runs 14 residues. CDR1 and CDR2 (germline): DFQATT, SNEGSKA (reference sequence). Unmatched junction bases numbered 9, after V lost 7 bases and J lost 5 bases. For the CDR3, the DNA is TGCAGTGGGGCGGTCGGGACAGGGGGCAACGAGCAGTACTTC. It specifies CSGAVGTGGNEQYF.

This clonotype appeared a few times. The chain recombines TRBV27 with TRBJ1-2; unclear D gene. V lost 2 bases and J 4 bases, leaving 17 bases between the germline ends. Looked up from germline, CDR1 is MNHEY and CDR2 is SMNVEV (reference sequence). The CDR3 spans 16 residues. Here the CDR3 DNA reads TGTGCCAGCAGTTTACAAGGTGGGCGGACCTCCTATGGCTACACCTTC. It specifies CASSLQGGRTSYGYTF.

In nucleotides, the CDR3 is TGTGCCAGCGCGGGGCGGGGAGGGACCCACAATGAGCAGTTCTTC. Translation gives CASAGRGGTHNEQFF. V and J are TRBV6-1 and TRBJ2-1; TRBD2 matches at 7 bases. Germline CDR1 and CDR2: MNHNS and SASEGT. The CDR3 is made up of 15 amino acids. J lost 5 bases, V lost 8 bases, and 12 bases had no gene match.

This chain joins TRBV11-3 and TRBJ2-2, with D possibly being TRBD2 (6 bases). With 1 base removed from V and 4 bases from J, the gap between germline ends came to 13 bases. The germline CDR1 and CDR2 sequences are SGHNT and YENEEA. The CDR3 has 16 amino acids. CDR3 coding DNA: TGTGCCAGCAGCTTAGCGGGGGTCGCTATCACCGGGGAGCTGTTTTTT. Protein sequence: CASSLAGVAITGELFF.

In this sample, this clonotype turned up a few times. The rearrangement joins TRBV20-1 to TRBJ1-1, with TRBD1 identical over 8 bases. CDR3 length equals 14 residues. V lost 4 bases, J lost 6 bases, and 10 bases stayed unmatched. Germline CDR1 DFQATT, CDR2 SNEGSKA (reference sequence). In DNA form, the CDR3 reads TGCAGTGCTACCCCTCACAGGGGGTCGGCTGAAGCTTTCTTT. Protein sequence: CSATPHRGSAEAFF.

The gene calls are TRBV7-2 and TRBJ2-3; D unresolved. The CDR3 has 16 amino acids. Germline CDR1 is SGHTA and CDR2 is FQGNSA. Trimming stripped 4 bases from V and 4 bases from J, with 18 bases between. The CDR3 DNA reads TGTGCCAGCAGCTCCGAAGTAGGACCCGCGGCAGATACGCAGTATTTT. It translates to CASSSEVGPAADTQYF.

This clonotype was seen only a few times. V and J are TRBV20-1 and TRBJ2-7; D is perhaps TRBD2 (7 bases). The germline V gene encodes CDR1 DFQATT and CDR2 SNEGSKA (reference sequence). Trimming left V 6 bases short and J 3 bases short, with 15 bases between. CDR3 length: 13 amino acids. The CDR3 bases are TGCAGTGCGGGGGGAGCGGGACACTACGAGCAGTACTTC. It translates to CSAGGAGHYEQYF.

There are many counts of this clonotype. The genes are TRBV10-3 and TRBJ2-7; D is unclear. Trimming left V 0 bases short and J 0 bases short, with 0 bases between. The CDR3 sequence is 12 residues long. Germline CDR1 is ENHRY and CDR2 is SYGVKD. CDR3 bases: TGTGCCATCAGTGAGTCCTCCTACGAGCAGTACTTC. Protein sequence: CAISESSYEQYF.

This clonotype was counted between two and nine times. The V call is TRBV5-1, the J call TRBJ2-2; D is uncertain. V was shortened by 3 bases and J by 0 bases, with 6 bases between the two germline ends. The CDR3 contains 14 residues. Germline-derived CDR1 and CDR2 are SGHRS and YFSETQ. The CDR3 DNA is TGCGCCAGCAGCTCTGTCACGAACACCGGGGAGCTGTTTTTT. It specifies CASSSVTNTGELFF. Full variable domain (missing parts from reference TRBV5-1 and TRBJ2-2): KAGVTQTPRYLIKTRGQQVTLSCSPISGHRSVSWYQQTPGQGLQFLFEYFSETQRNKGNFPGRFSGRQFSNSRSEMNVSTLELGDSALYLCASSSVTNTGELFFGEGSRLTVL.